This T cell receptor beta chain was observed in a study of CD8 T cells in Susac syndrome. This CDR3 has 17 residues. The germline V gene encodes CDR1 SGHAT and CDR2 FQNNGV. The junction had 4 bases not matched to a gene; V was cut back by 2 bases and J by 2 bases. Random hexamers served to reverse transcribe roughly 0.5 to 1 ug RNA. TCRdb recomputed calls from the immunoSEQ multiplex PCR reads with MiXCR, one row per CDR3 protein. The repertoire holds 400,000 to 550,000 distinct CDR3 sequences, with approximately 85% as singletons. CD8+ and CD4+ blood T cells underwent TCR beta sequencing. Material for sequencing was CD8+ T cells from PBMCs. V is TRBV11-2 and J is TRBJ1-4; 11 bases are a match to TRBD1. The receptor was derived from a human donor with multiple sclerosis. In nucleotides, the CDR3 is TGTGCCAGCAGCTTATATGGGACAGGGGGGACTAATGAAAAACTGTTTTTT. Translated, it gives CASSLYGTGGTNEKLFF.